Listed below are T cell receptor beta chains from one sample, sequenced in a study of T cell responses to AZD1222 COVID-19 vaccine. Clones were sequenced by immunoSEQ multiplex PCR, and TCRdb holds only the in-frame ones, with some missing. The data hold 50,000 to 65,000 clones, with 86% observed a single time. Sequenced material: peripheral blood, taken 28 days after the second AZD1222 dose. These receptors were obtained from an adult who received the AZD1222 COVID-19 vaccine. Both conserved end residues are part of each CDR3. The order of the fields is D gene, V gene, clone size, J gene, CDR3 DNA, CDR3 protein. The D gene is left open where the match is weak. Only some rows state a clone size, as once, few, many or a class for expanded clones.

NA	TRBV6-6	NA	TRBJ2-7	TGTGCCAGCCAGGGACACACATACGAGCAGTACTTC	CASQGHTYEQYF
NA	TRBV12-3/TRBV12-4	few	TRBJ2-2	TGTGCCAGCAGTTTCGGGGATCCCGGGGAGCTGTTTTTT	CASSFGDPGELFF
NA	TRBV29-1	once	TRBJ2-3	TGCAGCGTTGACGAACTAGCAGCAGATACGCAGTATTTT	CSVDELAADTQYF
NA	TRBV7-2	NA	TRBJ2-7	TGTGCCAGCAGCTTAGGTTACGGGGGCGCGTCCTACGAGCAGTACTTC	CASSLGYGGASYEQYF
NA	TRBV28	NA	TRBJ2-5	TGTGCCAGCAGTTTAAGCCCAGGGGCCTCCCAAGAGACCCAGTACTTC	CASSLSPGASQETQYF
NA	TRBV6-2/TRBV6-3	NA	TRBJ1-1	TGTGCCAGCAGTTACGAGACAGGGAACACTGAAGCTTTCTTT	CASSYETGNTEAFF
NA	TRBV18	few	TRBJ2-1	TGTGCCAGCTCACGGGGGGGCAGCCTGCAGTTCTTC	CASSRGGSLQFF
TRBD1	TRBV7-3	NA	TRBJ1-3	TGTGCCAGCAGTCCCGGGGGGCCGGGACAGAGAAACACCATATATTTT	CASSPGGPGQRNTIYF
NA	TRBV24-1	NA	TRBJ2-3	TGTGCCACCAGTGTAGTGGGGGGCACAGATACGCAGTATTTT	CATSVVGGTDTQYF
TRBD1	TRBV4-1	NA	TRBJ1-5	TGCGCCAGCAGCCCCTGGACAGGGATCAGGGGTCATCAGCCCCAGCATTTT	CASSPWTGIRGHQPQHF
NA	TRBV7-2	NA	TRBJ1-6	TGTGCCAGCAGCTTACTCGACAGATATTCACCCCTCCACTTT	CASSLLDRYSPLHF
NA	TRBV27	few	TRBJ1-2	TGTGCCAGCAGTTTGACCCGATACTATGGCTACACCTTC	CASSLTRYYGYTF
NA	TRBV27	NA	TRBJ1-4	TGTGCCAGCAGTTTGAGACAGGATGCACCAAAACTGTTTTTT	CASSLRQDAPKLFF
TRBD1	TRBV30	NA	TRBJ2-7	TGTGCCTGGATGACAGGGGGCGAGCAGTACTTC	CAWMTGGEQYF
NA	TRBV5-1	once	TRBJ1-5	TGCGCCAGCAGCTCGGGACTGGAAGGTCAGCCCCAGCATTTT	CASSSGLEGQPQHF
NA	TRBV4-1	once	TRBJ1-6	TGCGCCAGCAGCTTCCAAGGGCAGGGTTCACCCCTCCACTTT	CASSFQGQGSPLHF
TRBD1	TRBV5-1	NA	TRBJ1-5	TGCGCCAGCAGCCTGGACAGGGGCGATCAGCCCCAGCATTTT	CASSLDRGDQPQHF
TRBD2	TRBV3-1/TRBV3-2	NA	TRBJ2-5	TGTGCCAGCAGCCAAGAAGCGACTAGCGGATGGGAGACCCAGTACTTC	CASSQEATSGWETQYF
NA	TRBV18	NA	TRBJ2-1	TGTGCCAGCTCACCCCCCGCTCTAGGGGGGCATGAGCAGTTCTTC	CASSPPALGGHEQFF
NA	TRBV7-9	NA	TRBJ2-7	TGTGCCAGCAGCTGGACACGTTCCTACGAGCAGTACTTC	CASSWTRSYEQYF
NA	TRBV5-6	NA	TRBJ2-6	TGTGCCAGCAGCCGCCGGGGCAGTATCTCTGGGGCCAACGTCCTGACTTTC	CASSRRGSISGANVLTF
TRBD1	TRBV18	NA	TRBJ2-7	TGTGCCAGCTCTTTTGGCAGGGGGCTTCTCGAGCAGTACTTC	CASSFGRGLLEQYF
NA	TRBV29-1	NA	TRBJ1-2	TGCAGCGTTGCCGGCCAGGGTTATGGCTACACCTTC	CSVAGQGYGYTF
TRBD2	TRBV7-2	NA	TRBJ2-3	TGTGCCAGCAGCTTATGGGCTAGCGGGGGCACAGATACGCAGTATTTT	CASSLWASGGTDTQYF
NA	TRBV9	NA	TRBJ2-3	TGTGCCAGCAGCGTAGCTCCCAGGGGCACAGATACGCAGTATTTT	CASSVAPRGTDTQYF
NA	TRBV27	NA	TRBJ2-1	TGTGCCAGCATGAGGCCGCGTCGGCCCTACAATGAGCAGTTCTTC	CASMRPRRPYNEQFF
TRBD2	TRBV10-2	NA	TRBJ2-5	TGCGCCAGCAGTGGTCCCAGCGGGGTAGAGACCCAGTACTTC	CASSGPSGVETQYF
NA	TRBV7-3	NA	TRBJ2-1	TGTGCCAGCAGCGCCACAGGGGGGGACAATGAGCAGTTCTTC	CASSATGGDNEQFF
TRBD1	TRBV7-8	NA	TRBJ2-3	TGTGCCAGCAGCAGGGACAGTTCCTCCACAGATACGCAGTATTTT	CASSRDSSSTDTQYF
NA	TRBV5-6	NA	TRBJ2-5	TGTGCCAGCAGCCAAGGGGGAGGGTTGGAGACCCAGTACTTC	CASSQGGGLETQYF
TRBD2	TRBV28	NA	TRBJ2-1	TGTGCCAGCAGGGGACTAGCAGCTTACAATGAGCAGTTCTTC	CASRGLAAYNEQFF
TRBD1	TRBV7-2	NA	TRBJ1-1	TGTGCCAGCAGCCTGGGACAGGGGCGTATTGAAGCTTTCTTT	CASSLGQGRIEAFF
NA	TRBV28	NA	TRBJ1-2	TGTGCCAGCAGTTTATTCTATGGCTACACCTTC	CASSLFYGYTF